This TCR beta chain was identified during a study of identical twins. Germline V gene sequence: CDR1 SGHTA, CDR2 FQGTGA. The CDR3 consists of 13 residues. Deletions cut 3 bases from V and 6 bases from J, with 12 bases between. TCRdb reanalysed the 5' RACE reads using MiXCR and keeps one entry per CDR3 protein. The sample includes a few hundred thousand distinct CDR3 sequences, 13% to 15% of them seen just once. In addition, the sample was reused for a study of yellow fever vaccine responses in identical twins.

The chain has TRBV7-3 and TRBJ2-7, with D maybe TRBD2 (6 bases). Sequencing input: CD4+ T cells sorted from blood. The source is a young woman in good health. CDR3 coding DNA: TGTGCCAGCAGCTTCCTCGCGGGGTCCGAGCAGTACTTC. Its translation is CASSFLAGSEQYF. Full variable domain (outside the CDR3, taken from reference TRBV7-3 and TRBJ2-7): GAGVSQTPSNKVTEKGKYVELRCDPISGHTALYWYRQSLGQGPEFLIYFQGTGAADDSGLPNDRFFAVRPEGSVSTLKIQRTERGDSAVYLCASSFLAGSEQYFGPGTRLTVT.